This T cell receptor beta chain appears in the sequencing data of a study of blood T cell repertoires in COVID-19. Study-wide context: The study drew acute and convalescent COVID-19 samples from the United States, Italy and Spain.

V was clipped by 1 base and J by 0 bases; unmatched bases: 2. Germline V gene lookup returns CDR1 SEHNR and CDR2 FQNEAQ (reference sequence). This CDR3 is built from 15 residues. The data were produced by immunoSEQ multiplex PCR, yet TCRdb's version contains in-frame clones alone and is incomplete. The sample shows under 150,000 clones, about 80% of them seen only once. The J gene is TRBJ2-7, the V gene TRBV7-9, with 8 bases that match TRBD1. The receptor's source is a woman in her thirties or forties with acute or convalescent COVID-19. Sequencing was done on a sample of peripheral blood. CDR3 nucleotide sequence: TGTGCCAGCAGCTTAGTTGGGACAGGCTCCTACGAGCAGTACTTC. Translation: CASSLVGTGSYEQYF.